This T cell receptor beta chain comes out of a study of identical twins. Whole-study findings and limits: It was out-of-frame TCR alpha sharing in monozygotic twins that models underestimated.

The sample holds many counts of this clonotype. Its specificity is unknown. MiXCR, run by TCRdb on the 5' RACE reads, gives a single entry per CDR3 protein. The sample has fewer than 800,000 distinct CDR3 sequences, about 7.1% seen once. Donors uniformly comprised healthy Caucasians. The same data also went into a second study, on yellow fever vaccine responses in identical twins.

Specimen: PBMCs. The sequence derives from a woman between 18 and 29 years old in good health.

The CDR3 nucleotides read TGTGCCAGCAGTTTTGGGGAGAGACCGTCAACTAATGAAAAACTGTTTTTT. Amino acids: CASSFGERPSTNEKLFF. This chain uses TRBV12-3 or TRBV12-4 with TRBJ1-4, with D hard to call. The V gene lost 3 bases and the J gene lost 0 bases, with 14 bases spanning the gap. The CDR3 totals 17 residues.